The 3 T cell receptor beta chains listed next were all sequenced from one sample in a study of CD8+ T cells in alopecia areata (dated by TCRdb to 2016 to 2019). The method was the immunoSEQ multiplex PCR assay. RNA was extracted from all samples and reverse transcribed into cDNA as template for TCR sequencing. Entries here come from immuneACCESS through TCRdb and include only in-frame sequences with V and J called. Some clones fail to appear in such tables; in the studies checked, an unresolved V gene covers under half of the shortfall, and the cause of the remainder is unknown. In all, the sample holds fewer than 100,000 clones, and roughly three fifths of those were seen once. Of the sample, 15% falls within the top ten clones. Explained via the paper, the time point label denotes: about 4 weeks on oral tofacitinib. The treatment or condition label of this sample denotes: oral pan-JAK inhibitor, 5-10 mg twice daily.

This specimen consisted of CD8+ T cells sorted from blood, obtained at week 4, from a patient treated with tofacitinib. These receptors all stem from a human donor with alopecia areata.

The rearrangement joins TRBV27 to TRBJ2-7; D is ambiguous. V lost 5 bases to trimming and J lost 0 bases, with 8 bases between them. This CDR3 has 13 amino acids. Looked up from germline, CDR1 is MNHEY and CDR2 is SMNVEV (reference sequence). The CDR3 is CASSNTDSYEQYF. In DNA form, the CDR3 reads TGTGCCAGCAGTAATACAGACTCCTACGAGCAGTACTTC.

This chain connects TRBV10-3 to TRBJ2-1; D call uncertain. V was trimmed by 0 bases and J by 6 bases, leaving 6 bases between them. CDR1 is ENHRY, CDR2 SYGVKD, per germline. The CDR3 is 13 amino acids. The CDR3: CAISESATNEQFF. CDR3 DNA sequence: TGTGCCATCAGTGAGTCTGCAACCAATGAGCAGTTCTTC.

This chain uses TRBV29-1 with TRBJ2-5; tentatively, D is TRBD2 (5 bases). V was cut by 4 bases and J by 7 bases, with 13 bases left in between. This CDR3 has 12 residues. The germline CDR1 and CDR2 sequences are SQVTM and ANQGSEA. CDR3 residues: CSVAAEGWTQYF. The CDR3 DNA is TGCAGCGTTGCCGCCGAGGGATGGACCCAGTACTTC.